Presented here are 32 T cell receptor beta chains from one specimen sequenced in a study of radiotherapy plus CTLA-4 blockade in lung cancer. Measured with immunoSEQ multiplex PCR; TCRdb has only the in-frame clones, and not every one. Seen here are approximately 32,000 clones, 70% observed once, and the top ten hold 4%. Sequences were derived from peripheral blood, sampled from a patient treated with radiotherapy plus ipilimumab. These receptors all stem from a human donor with non-small cell lung cancer who had stable disease on radiotherapy plus ipilimumab.

This clone occurred once. J is TRBJ2-7 and V is TRBV2; 7 nucleotides line up with TRBD1. The germline CDR1 and CDR2 sequences are SNHLY and FYNNEI. Unmatched junction bases numbered 7, after V lost 6 bases and J lost 2 bases. The CDR3 spans 14 residues. The CDR3 DNA is TGTGCCAGCAGCGATAGACAGGGTGCCTACGAGCAGTACTTC. Protein sequence: CASSDRQGAYEQYF.

The gene calls are TRBV14 and TRBJ2-3; D remains unclear. Trimming left V 3 bases short and J 11 bases short, with 18 bases between. The CDR3 length is 14 residues. Per the germline V gene, CDR1 is SGHDN and CDR2 is FVKESK. The CDR3 loop is CASSHPGRASRQYF. CDR3 in DNA: TGTGCCAGCAGCCACCCCGGAAGGGCTAGTCGGCAGTATTTT.

The chain has TRBV4-3 and TRBJ2-1; 10 positions match TRBD2. After removal of 3 bases from V and 5 bases from J, the junction contained 13 bases not matched to a gene. There are 18 residues in the CDR3. Germline V gene sequence: CDR1 LGHNA, CDR2 YSLEER. The CDR3 DNA sequence: TGCGCCAGCAGCCAGTTACCCGAGGGGCTAGCGGGGGACAATGAGCAGTTCTTC. Translation: CASSQLPEGLAGDNEQFF.

The CDR3 region has the DNA TGTGCCAGCAGCTTAGGGGGGCTCGGGACCCAGTACTTC. It encodes CASSLGGLGTQYF. The chain is built from TRBV7-8 and TRBJ2-5; D may be TRBD1 (6 bases). Germline assignment: CDR1 SGHVS and CDR2 FQNEAQ. CDR3 length equals 13 residues. Trimming shortened V by 1 base and J by 7 bases, and 10 bases separated the two germline ends.

This rearrangement joins TRBV29-1 to TRBJ1-1, with D perhaps matching TRBD1 (5 bases). Trimming pared 7 bases from V and 6 bases from J, leaving 15 bases between. CDR1 SQVTM and CDR2 ANQGSEA come from the germline V gene. The CDR3 length is 12 residues. Written as DNA, the CDR3 is TGCAGCGCAACAAGGGGTAGGTCTGAAGCTTTCTTT. Protein product: CSATRGRSEAFF.

This rearrangement joins TRBV30 to TRBJ1-5, with TRBD1 matching over 7 bases. CDR1 is GTSNPN and CDR2 is SVGIG in the germline V gene (reference sequence). The CDR3 sequence is 13 residues long. The trim removed 4 bases at V and 3 bases at J, leaving 3 bases unmatched. The CDR3 is CAWTDRVNQPQHF. The CDR3 region has the DNA TGTGCCTGGACCGACAGGGTCAATCAGCCCCAGCATTTT. The full variable domain, its missing parts supplied by reference TRBV30 and TRBJ1-5, is SQTIHQWPATLVQPVGSPLSLECTVEGTSNPNLYWYRQAAGRGLQLLFYSVGIGQISSEVPQNLSASRPQDRQFILSSKKLLLSDSGFYLCAWTDRVNQPQHFGDGTRLSIL.

The chain links TRBV18 to TRBJ2-6; D gene unclear. Germline lookup yields CDR1 KGHSH and CDR2 LQKENI. The CDR3 is 16 residues long. The V and J ends lost 2 bases and 1 base respectively, with 9 bases between them. CDR3: CASSPGPLSGANVLTF. DNA for the CDR3: TGTGCCAGCTCACCAGGCCCCTTGTCTGGGGCCAACGTCCTGACTTTC.

The chain employs TRBV7-9 and TRBJ2-5; D tentatively fits TRBD1 or TRBD2 (5 bases each). V was cut by 4 bases and J by 3 bases, with 21 bases left in between. CDR1 is SEHNR and CDR2 is FQNEAQ in the germline V gene (reference sequence). The CDR3 is made up of 17 amino acids. The chain's CDR3 is CASSYAKRDGLKETQYF. The DNA for the CDR3 is TGTGCCAGCAGCTATGCCAAGAGGGACGGGCTCAAAGAGACCCAGTACTTC.

This clone ranks as medium-sized (0.01 to 0.1%). J is TRBJ2-2 and V is TRBV18, with D perhaps matching TRBD1 (6 bases). The V end was cut by 8 bases, the J end by 1 base, with 14 bases between. The CDR3 contains 15 residues. Germline V lookup: CDR1 KGHSH, CDR2 LQKENI. The CDR3 DNA follows: TGTGCCAGCCAAACAGGGCTCGGGAACACCGGGGAGCTGTTTTTT. Its translation: CASQTGLGNTGELFF. The full variable domain, its missing parts supplied by reference TRBV18 and TRBJ2-2, is NAGVMQNPRHLVRRRGQEARLRCSPMKGHSHVYWYRQLPEEGLKFMVYLQKENIIDESGMPKERFSAEFPKEGPSILRIQQVVRGDSAAYFCASQTGLGNTGELFFGEGSRLTVL.

This clone appeared a few times. The V gene is TRBV2, the J gene TRBJ1-1; perhaps TRBD1 as D (6 bases). The ends were cut back, 4 bases at V and 1 base at J, with 13 bases in the middle. The CDR3 loop spans 15 amino acids. Germline V CDR1 and CDR2: SNHLY, FYNNEI. The CDR3 loop reads CASSAHGQSNTEAFF. The CDR3 DNA follows: TGTGCCAGCAGTGCACACGGACAGTCGAACACTGAAGCTTTCTTT.

The chain combines TRBV29-1 with TRBJ2-6; D unresolved. Trimming stripped 7 bases from V and 5 bases from J, with 9 bases between. The germline V gene encodes CDR1 SQVTM and CDR2 ANQGSEA. The CDR3 runs to 12 residues. CDR3 residues: CSAEARANVLTF. CDR3 DNA: TGCAGCGCTGAGGCTCGGGCCAACGTCCTGACTTTC.

The chain combines TRBV19 with TRBJ1-5; 8 positions match TRBD1. This CDR3 comprises 16 residues. Looked up from germline, CDR1 is LNHDA and CDR2 is SQIVND (reference sequence). J lost 6 bases, V lost 4 bases, and 11 bases had no gene match. The CDR3 bases are TGTGCCAGTAGTACTGTGGGACAGGCCGCGGGTCAGCCCCAGCATTTT. This translates into CASSTVGQAAGQPQHF.

The chain employs TRBV5-6 and TRBJ2-7; possibly TRBD1 for D (5 bases). The CDR3 sequence is 14 residues long. Germline V gene sequence: CDR1 SGHDT, CDR2 YYEEEE. V was trimmed by 4 bases and J by 0 bases, leaving 11 bases between them. The CDR3 reads CASSPRQSSYEQYF. CDR3 DNA: TGTGCCAGCAGCCCAAGACAGAGCTCCTACGAGCAGTACTTC.

V usage is TRBV5-1 and J usage is TRBJ2-3; TRBD2 agrees at 8 bases. The CDR3 runs to 15 residues. Germline V CDR1 and CDR2: SGHRS, YFSETQ. Unmatched junction bases numbered 0, after V lost 0 bases and J lost 0 bases. CDR3 in amino acids: CASSLASGSTDTQYF. The DNA for the CDR3 is TGCGCCAGCAGCTTGGCTAGCGGGAGCACAGATACGCAGTATTTT.

This clone was detected once. This rearrangement joins TRBV21-1 to TRBJ2-3; the D call of TRBD2 is as the table states it, not checked on the DNA. TRBV21-1 is labeled a pseudogene. There are 16 residues in the CDR3. DNA of the CDR3: TGTGCCAGCACCAAGCGGCCCCCACCTTGCACAGATACGCAGTATTTT. It specifies CASTKRPPPCTDTQYF.

The V call is TRBV29-1, the J call TRBJ1-2; D possibly corresponds to TRBD1 (5 bases). With 5 bases removed from V and 5 bases from J, the gap between germline ends came to 12 bases. The CDR3 runs to 12 residues. Per the germline V gene, CDR1 is SQVTM and CDR2 is ANQGSEA. The CDR3 protein is CSVHGGIYGYTF. The CDR3 nucleotides read TGCAGCGTTCACGGGGGGATATATGGCTACACCTTC.

This clone was seen only a few times. The V gene is TRBV6-5, the J gene TRBJ2-1; D tentatively reads TRBD1 or TRBD2 (5 bases each). This CDR3 comprises 13 residues. V lost 0 bases and J lost 14, with 14 bases in between. The germline V gene has CDR1 MNHEY and CDR2 SVGAGI. CDR3 amino acids: CASSYSNRQGEFF. CDR3 nucleotide sequence: TGTGCCAGCAGTTACTCGAATAGGCAGGGAGAGTTCTTC.

The chain employs TRBV15 and TRBJ2-2; perhaps TRBD2 as D (5 bases). The CDR3 is made up of 15 amino acids. V lost 1 base, J lost 5 bases, and 11 bases lay in between. From germline, CDR1 is LNHNV and CDR2 YYDKDF (reference sequence). CDR3 nucleotides: TGTGCCACCAGCAGAGGTCTCCCGGGGACCGGGGAGCTGTTTTTT. Its translation is CATSRGLPGTGELFF.

V gene TRBV5-1 combines with J gene TRBJ2-1; 8 bases agree with TRBD2. This CDR3 has 14 residues. The germline V gene has CDR1 SGHRS and CDR2 YFSETQ. The V gene end was trimmed by 3 bases and the J gene end by 9 bases; junction bases not matched to a gene: 8. The CDR3 nucleotides are TGCGCCAGCAGCTCGGGACTAGATTTCACTGAGCAGTTCTTC. It encodes CASSSGLDFTEQFF.

The V and J genes are TRBV4-2 and TRBJ2-7; D may be TRBD2 (7 bases). Germline loops: CDR1 LGHNA, CDR2 YNFKEQ. This CDR3 spans 16 amino acids. V shed 5 bases and J shed 6 bases, with 23 bases lying between them. CDR3 nucleotides: TGTGCCAGCAGCTCCCAGGGACGGGGGGCGGTCTTCGAGCAGTACTTC. This sequence encodes CASSSQGRGAVFEQYF.

The rearrangement joins TRBV10-1 to TRBJ2-2; TRBD2 is a possible D gene (6 bases). Germline CDR1 WNHNN, CDR2 SYGVQD (reference sequence). The CDR3 has 14 amino acids. V was shortened by 7 bases and J by 1 base, with 10 bases between the two germline ends. The CDR3 nucleotides read TGCGCCAGCACGGGGACTTGGAACACCGGGGAGCTGTTTTTT. This encodes CASTGTWNTGELFF.

This clone was counted once. The chain joins TRBV2 to TRBJ1-4; D gene unclear. Trimming pared 8 bases from V and 10 bases from J, leaving 20 bases between. Germline V gene lookup returns CDR1 SNHLY and CDR2 FYNNEI. The length of the CDR3 is 14 residues. The CDR3 here is CASGFQSLMGKLFF. CDR3 bases: TGTGCCAGCGGGTTCCAGTCTTTAATGGGAAAACTGTTTTTT.

V usage is TRBV28 and J usage is TRBJ2-5; D perhaps matches TRBD2 (5 bases). This CDR3 is built from 15 residues. Germline lookup yields CDR1 MDHEN and CDR2 SYDVKM. V was trimmed by 3 bases and J by 1 base, leaving 12 bases between them. This chain's CDR3 is CASSFMRRPQETQYF. The CDR3 DNA reads TGTGCCAGCAGTTTTATGAGGAGGCCCCAAGAGACCCAGTACTTC.

This clone came up a few times. The chain has TRBV7-2 and TRBJ2-7; 9 bases are shared with TRBD1. Germline CDR1 SGHTA, CDR2 FQGNSA. V shed 6 bases and J 3 bases; nucleotides not matched to a gene: 6. The CDR3 runs 14 residues. CDR3 sequence reads: CASRWDRANYEQYF. The CDR3 coding sequence is TGTGCCAGCAGGTGGGACAGGGCCAACTACGAGCAGTACTTC.

The genes are TRBV7-2 and TRBJ2-3; TRBD2 is a possible D gene (6 bases). CDR1 is SGHTA, CDR2 FQGNSA, per germline. This CDR3 is 15 amino acids long. The V end was cut by 7 bases, the J end by 0 bases, with 14 bases between. The CDR3 sequence is CASIKTSSSTDTQYF. The CDR3 region has the DNA TGTGCCAGCATCAAGACTAGTTCCAGCACAGATACGCAGTATTTT.

This chain links TRBV7-2 with TRBJ2-7; 7 bases align to TRBD2. V shed 5 bases and J 3 bases; nucleotides not matched to a gene: 10. CDR3 size: 15 residues. Germline V CDR1 and CDR2: SGHTA, FQGNSA. Here the CDR3 reads CASSPQSGGGYEQYF. CDR3 sequence (DNA): TGTGCCAGCAGCCCCCAAAGCGGCGGGGGCTACGAGCAGTACTTC.

The J gene is TRBJ1-3, the V gene TRBV19; 7 bases are shared with TRBD1. Germline CDR1 and CDR2: LNHDA and SQIVND (reference sequence). The CDR3 runs to 14 residues. The trim removed 6 bases at V and 0 bases at J, leaving 2 bases unmatched. The CDR3 bases are TGTGCCAGTAGAGCAGGGGGCTCTGGAAACACCATATATTTT. It specifies CASRAGGSGNTIYF.

This chain joins TRBV12-5 and TRBJ1-6; no reliable D call. The germline CDR1 and CDR2 sequences are LGHNT and FRNRAP. CDR3 length: 16 amino acids. The V and J ends lost 2 bases and 8 bases respectively, with 16 bases between them. CDR3 DNA: TGTGCTAGTGGTTTGTCAACCGGGTCTAGGGATTCACCCCTCCACTTT. This translates into CASGLSTGSRDSPLHF.

The chain carries TRBV10-3 and TRBJ2-5; D is perhaps TRBD1 or TRBD2 (5 bases each). The CDR3 loop spans 13 amino acids. The germline V gene has CDR1 ENHRY and CDR2 SYGVKD. V was clipped by 6 bases and J by 3 bases, with 11 bases between them. CDR3 protein: CAISRDPKETQYF. The CDR3 bases are TGTGCCATCAGCCGGGACCCGAAAGAGACCCAGTACTTC.

The rearrangement joins TRBV5-4 to TRBJ2-7; 7 nucleotides line up with TRBD1. The junction had 7 bases not matched to a gene; V was cut back by 7 bases and J by 3 bases. CDR1 is SGHNT and CDR2 is YYREEE in the germline V gene (reference sequence). The CDR3 is made up of 13 amino acids. The CDR3 DNA sequence: TGTGCCAGCGCCTGGGACAGCCACTACGAGCAGTACTTC. It yields the protein CASAWDSHYEQYF.

This clone showed up just a few times. V gene TRBV7-2 combines with J gene TRBJ2-1; TRBD2 matches 8 bases. There are 16 residues in the CDR3. V was pared by 5 bases and J by 2 bases, with 8 bases of the junction left unmatched. Looked up from germline, CDR1 is SGHTA and CDR2 is FQGNSA. The CDR3 nucleotides are TGTGCCAGCAGCGAGAGAACTAGCGGAGCCTACAATGAGCAGTTCTTC. Its translation: CASSERTSGAYNEQFF.

The rearrangement links TRBV25-1 to TRBJ2-7; D may match TRBD1 or TRBD2 (7 bases each). This CDR3 has 17 amino acids. V shed 0 bases and J shed 1 base, with 16 bases lying between them. Germline CDR1 is MGHDK and CDR2 is SYGVNS. The CDR3 sequence: CASSEYGRGRVSYEQYF. The CDR3 DNA follows: TGTGCCAGCAGTGAATATGGCAGGGGGAGGGTGTCCTACGAGCAGTACTTC.